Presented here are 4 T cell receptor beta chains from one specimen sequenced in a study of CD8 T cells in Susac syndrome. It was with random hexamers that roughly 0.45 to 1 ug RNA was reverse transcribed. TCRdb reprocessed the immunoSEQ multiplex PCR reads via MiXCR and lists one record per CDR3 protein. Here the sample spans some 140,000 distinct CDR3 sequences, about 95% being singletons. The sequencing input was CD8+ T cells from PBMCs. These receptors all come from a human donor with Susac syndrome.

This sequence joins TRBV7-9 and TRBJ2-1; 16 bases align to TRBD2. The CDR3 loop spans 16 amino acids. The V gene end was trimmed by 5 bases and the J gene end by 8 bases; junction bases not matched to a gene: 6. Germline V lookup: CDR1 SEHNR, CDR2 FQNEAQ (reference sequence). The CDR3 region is CASSTGTSGRDDEQFF. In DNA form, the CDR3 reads TGTGCCAGCAGCACTGGGACTAGCGGGAGGGACGATGAGCAGTTCTTC.

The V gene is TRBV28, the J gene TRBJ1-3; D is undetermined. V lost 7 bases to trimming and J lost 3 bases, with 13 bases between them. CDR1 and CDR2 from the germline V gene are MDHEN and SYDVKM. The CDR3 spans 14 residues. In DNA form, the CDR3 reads TGTGCCAGCACCCTCGGGCGACTTGGAAACACCATATATTTT. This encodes CASTLGRLGNTIYF.

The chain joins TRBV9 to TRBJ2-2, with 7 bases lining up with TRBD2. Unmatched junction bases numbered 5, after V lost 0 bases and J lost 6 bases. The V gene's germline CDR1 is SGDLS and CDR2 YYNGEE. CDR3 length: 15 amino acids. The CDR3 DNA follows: TGTGCCAGCAGCGTAGTAAGCGGGATTTCCGGGGAGCTGTTTTTT. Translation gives CASSVVSGISGELFF.

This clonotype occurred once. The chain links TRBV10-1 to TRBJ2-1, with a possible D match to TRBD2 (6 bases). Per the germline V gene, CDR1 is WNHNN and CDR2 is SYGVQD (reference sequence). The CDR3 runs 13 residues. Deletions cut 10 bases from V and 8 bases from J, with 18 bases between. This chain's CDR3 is CATKGGMGDEQFF. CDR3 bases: TGCGCCACAAAGGGCGGGATGGGGGATGAGCAGTTCTTC.